The 21 T cell receptor beta chains in this list originate from one sample, sequenced in a study of radiation and T cells in renal cell carcinoma. Time point meaning: baseline pretreatment blood. Treatment defined: 15 Gy SBRT to primary tumor, nephrectomy 4 weeks later. Assay used: immunoSEQ multiplex PCR; TCRdb lists only in-frame clones, some missing. The sample has roughly 53,000 clones, 65% to 90% seen once; the top ten hold roughly 30%. Source: blood, taken from a patient whose treatment included radiotherapy and nephrectomy. The receptor set was obtained from a woman between 65 and 79 years old with renal cell carcinoma.

This chain uses TRBV30 with TRBJ2-7, with 8 bases fitting TRBD1. This CDR3 comprises 13 residues. Germline values: CDR1 GTSNPN, CDR2 SVGIG (reference sequence). J gave up 5 bases and V 5 bases, and 8 bases lay outside the gene matches. The CDR3 is CAWWAGGLNEQYF. CDR3 in DNA: TGTGCCTGGTGGGCAGGGGGCCTGAACGAGCAGTACTTC.

The chain's CDR3 is CASSHRQDTGELFF. As DNA, the CDR3 is TGCGCCAGCAGCCACAGACAGGACACCGGGGAGCTGTTTTTT. This chain links TRBV5-1 with TRBJ2-2, with D possibly being TRBD1 (6 bases). Germline V gene data show CDR1 as SGHRS and CDR2 as YFSETQ. This CDR3 has 14 residues. V lost 4 bases and J lost 3, with 10 bases in between.

J is TRBJ2-1 and V is TRBV10-1; 14 bases are a match to TRBD2. Germline CDR1 and CDR2: WNHNN and SYGVQD (reference sequence). CDR3 size: 15 residues. The V and J ends lost 7 bases and 6 bases, in that order; junction bases with no gene match: 5. The CDR3 protein is CASNPGTSGGNEQFF. In DNA, the CDR3 is TGCGCCAGCAATCCTGGGACTAGCGGGGGCAATGAGCAGTTCTTC.

CDR3 in DNA: TGTGCCAGCATTTGGACAGACTCGAACACTGAAGCTTTCTTT. Protein: CASIWTDSNTEAFF. This chain joins TRBV28 and TRBJ1-1; maybe TRBD1 (6 bases). Trimming removed 7 bases from V and 1 base from J, with 13 bases in between. This CDR3 has 14 residues. CDR1 MDHEN and CDR2 SYDVKM come from the germline V gene.

The chain uses TRBV7-9 and TRBJ2-7, with 10 bases lining up with TRBD2. CDR3 length: 14 residues. The junction had 8 bases not matched to a gene; V was cut back by 6 bases and J by 6 bases. Per germline, CDR1 SEHNR and CDR2 FQNEAQ (reference sequence). Here the CDR3 reads CASRPGTSVAEQYF. The CDR3 bases are TGTGCCAGCAGGCCCGGGACTAGCGTGGCCGAGCAGTACTTC.

The chain recombines TRBV7-3 with TRBJ2-5; either TRBD1 or TRBD2 may fit D (5 bases each). CDR1 is SGHTA and CDR2 is FQGTGA in the germline V gene. V was pared by 5 bases and J by 9 bases, with 16 bases between. CDR3 length: 13 amino acids. The CDR3 DNA reads TGTGCCAGCAGCCAAGGGACCGTAGGGGCCCAGTACTTC. Translating gives CASSQGTVGAQYF.

This clone was observed a single time. J is TRBJ2-3 and V is TRBV27; TRBD2 matches at 10 bases. Trimming took 4 bases from V and 6 from J; bases not matched to a gene: 7. Germline lookup yields CDR1 MNHEY and CDR2 SMNVEV (reference sequence). The length of the CDR3 is 15 residues. The CDR3: CASSSQLAGRDTQYF. CDR3 DNA: TGTGCCAGCAGTTCCCAACTAGCGGGGAGGGATACGCAGTATTTT.

The V gene is TRBV5-6, the J gene TRBJ2-2; the D call may be TRBD1 or TRBD2 (6 bases each). The CDR3 sequence is 13 residues long. CDR1 is SGHDT, CDR2 YYEEEE, per germline. Trimming left V 4 bases short and J 8 bases short, with 12 bases between. The CDR3 reads CASSPGAWGELFF. Here the CDR3 DNA reads TGTGCCAGCAGCCCGGGGGCCTGGGGGGAGCTGTTTTTT.

The chain couples TRBV9 to TRBJ2-1; 9 bases are shared with TRBD2. CDR1 is SGDLS, CDR2 YYNGEE, per germline. Trimming removed 2 bases from V and 8 bases from J; junction bases left unmatched: 11. This CDR3 has 16 amino acids. In DNA form, the CDR3 reads TGTGCCAGCAGCGTTTTAGCGGGAGTCATTGAGGATGAGCAGTTCTTC. Translating it yields CASSVLAGVIEDEQFF.

The chain recombines TRBV2 with TRBJ2-3; possibly TRBD1 for D (6 bases). Germline CDR1 reads SNHLY; CDR2 reads FYNNEI. V was clipped by 6 bases and J by 3 bases, with 16 bases between them. The CDR3 is 15 amino acids. The CDR3 coding sequence is TGTGCCAGCAGCCTCAATACAGGGAGTACAGATACGCAGTATTTT. This codes for CASSLNTGSTDTQYF.

The V call is TRBV29-1, the J call TRBJ1-1, with D maybe TRBD1 (5 bases). Trimming pared 5 bases from V and 0 bases from J, leaving 10 bases between. CDR1 is SQVTM and CDR2 is ANQGSEA in the germline V gene. The CDR3 loop spans 13 amino acids. The CDR3 DNA is TGCAGCGTTTCGGGGCGATTGAACACTGAAGCTTTCTTT. Translating gives CSVSGRLNTEAFF.

V and J are TRBV7-2 and TRBJ1-3; TRBD1 matches 8 bases. Germline CDR1 SGHTA, CDR2 FQGNSA. The J segment lost 3 bases and the V segment lost 1 base, leaving 8 bases of the junction unmatched. The CDR3 runs 17 residues. The CDR3 loop is CASSLEAGGFGGNTIYF. The CDR3 nucleotides are TGTGCCAGCAGCTTAGAAGCAGGGGGCTTTGGTGGAAACACCATATATTTT.

This clone showed up just once. This chain uses TRBV5-1 with TRBJ2-5, with TRBD2 matching 10 bases. Looked up from germline, CDR1 is SGHRS and CDR2 is YFSETQ. V gave up 2 bases and J gave up 5 bases; unmatched junction bases: 6. The CDR3 has 15 amino acids. The CDR3 coding sequence is TGCGCCAGCAGCTTCGGTAGCGGGGGGCCGGAGACCCAGTACTTC. Protein: CASSFGSGGPETQYF. Looking up the rest from reference TRBV5-1 and TRBJ2-5 gives the full variable domain: KAGVTQTPRYLIKTRGQQVTLSCSPISGHRSVSWYQQTPGQGLQFLFEYFSETQRNKGNFPGRFSGRQFSNSRSEMNVSTLELGDSALYLCASSFGSGGPETQYFGPGTRLLVL.

The rearrangement uses TRBV19 and TRBJ2-7; no clear D gene. Germline lookup yields CDR1 LNHDA and CDR2 SQIVND (reference sequence). Trimming removed 4 bases from V and 5 bases from J, with 12 bases in between. CDR3 length: 13 amino acids. This chain's CDR3 is CASSTGLGDEQYF. The CDR3 region has the DNA TGTGCCAGTAGTACGGGCCTAGGTGACGAGCAGTACTTC.

The chain is built from TRBV29-1 and TRBJ2-2; 8 bases fit TRBD2. Per the germline V gene, CDR1 is SQVTM and CDR2 is ANQGSEA. With 8 bases clipped from V and 7 bases from J, the junction kept 9 bases outside the gene matches. The CDR3 covers 13 residues. CDR3 coding DNA: TGCAGCTTTCGGGAGGGGCGCTTCGGGGAGCTGTTTTTT. Translating it yields CSFREGRFGELFF.

This sequence joins TRBV4-3 and TRBJ2-1; D is undetermined. This CDR3 has 15 residues. Germline CDR1 and CDR2: LGHNA and YSLEER. The V end lost 4 bases, the J end lost 9 bases, and 19 bases lay between the germline ends. CDR3: CASSRWAEMTPEQFF. In DNA form, the CDR3 reads TGCGCCAGCAGCCGGTGGGCGGAAATGACACCTGAGCAGTTCTTC.

This chain joins TRBV7-6 and TRBJ2-1; D is possibly TRBD2 (5 bases). This CDR3 comprises 13 residues. CDR1 and CDR2 from the germline V gene are SGHVS and FNYEAQ. V lost 2 bases, J lost 6 bases, and 8 bases lay in between. CDR3 protein: CASSLSGLNEQFF. The CDR3 DNA is TGTGCCAGCAGCTTATCTGGACTCAATGAGCAGTTCTTC.

V usage is TRBV14 and J usage is TRBJ2-1; D not certain. This CDR3 is built from 13 residues. V lost 0 bases to trimming and J lost 5 bases, with 5 bases between them. The germline V gene has CDR1 SGHDN and CDR2 FVKESK. This chain's CDR3 is CASSQEVHNEQFF. The CDR3 DNA follows: TGTGCCAGCAGCCAAGAAGTGCACAATGAGCAGTTCTTC. Filled out from reference TRBV14 and TRBJ2-1, the complete variable domain reads EAGVTQFPSHSVIEKGQTVTLRCDPISGHDNLYWYRRVMGKEIKFLLHFVKESKQDESGMPNNRFLAERTGGTYSTLKVQPAELEDSGVYFCASSQEVHNEQFFGPGTRLTVL.

This clone has just one count. The CDR3 reads CASSPGTSGSRETQYF. DNA for the CDR3: TGTGCCAGCAGCCCCGGGACTAGCGGATCCCGGGAGACCCAGTACTTC. The gene calls are TRBV5-8 and TRBJ2-5; 11 bases map to TRBD2. The CDR3 covers 16 residues. With V trimmed by 4 bases and J by 5 bases, 10 bases remained unmatched. Per germline, CDR1 SGHTS and CDR2 YDEGEE. Complete variable domain (other parts from reference TRBV5-8 and TRBJ2-5): EAGVTQSPTHLIKTRGQQATLRCSPISGHTSVYWYQQALGLGLQFLLWYDEGEERNRGNFPPRFSGRQFPNYSSELNVNALELEDSALYLCASSPGTSGSRETQYFGPGTRLLVL.

The V call is TRBV10-3, the J call TRBJ2-5; D not certain. The J call is in doubt because the DNA end fits TRBJ2-7 better. The germline V gene has CDR1 ENHRY and CDR2 SYGVKD. This CDR3 comprises 14 residues. The CDR3 nucleotides read TGTGCCATCAGCTCTGGCAGTGGCACCTACGAGCAGTACTTC. Encoded protein: CAISSGSGTYEQYF.

This chain joins TRBV4-3 and TRBJ2-3; D gene unclear. Trimming pared 0 bases from V and 1 base from J, leaving 8 bases between. Germline values: CDR1 LGHNA, CDR2 YSLEER. The CDR3 runs 15 residues. In DNA, the CDR3 is TGCGCCAGCAGCCAAGATCGGATCGGCACAGATACGCAGTATTTT. Translating it yields CASSQDRIGTDTQYF.